Reported below is one TCR beta chain. Its antigen is still unknown. The sample originates from a study of CXCR3-negative and CXCR3-positive naive CD8 T cells. As for the study in general: The dataset comprises roughly 140 million TRB reads in total, with about 1.5 +/- 0.3 million reads per library. Study-level points and caveats: A higher hydrophobicity marked the TRB CDR3s of CXCR3-positive naive cells versus CXCR3-negative naive cells. Cryopreservation partially decreased CXCR3 expression, and most assays used fresh PBMCs. Both of the naive subsets showed about the same high diversity, but memory CD8+ cells had much less.

The libraries of TRB cDNA were prepared using 5' RACE with UMI labels. TCRdb derives one entry per CDR3 protein from the 5' RACE reads, leaving out DNA. The repertoire table contains about 150,000 distinct CDR3 sequences. A CD45RO-CCR7+CD27+CD95- profile was what naive CD8+ T cells displayed. The CDR3 length is 15 residues. Looked up from germline, CDR1 is SGHTA and CDR2 is FQGNSA. This clonotype originated in a human donor in good health. Some clones in this sample may be carry-over from other donors' samples. The sequencing sample was made of naive CXCR3+ CD8+ T cells from blood. Subset indicated: CD45RO-CCR7+CD27+CD95- naive CD8+ T cells expressing CXCR3 (TNR3+). This chain links TRBV7-2 with TRBJ2-7; the D gene TCRdb calls, TRBD2, cannot be checked with no DNA. CDR3 loop: CASSSTSGVSYEQYF.